These 18 T cell receptor beta chains came from one sample sequenced in a study of CD8+CD57+ T cells in acquired aplastic anemia. The study profiled TCR beta VDJ and CDR3 using genomic DNA as template. TCRdb redid the calling of the reads with MiXCR, one entry per CDR3 protein. Found here are 90,000 to 150,000 distinct CDR3 sequences, approximately 61% of them singletons; the top ten hold roughly 32%. The authors sequenced patients whose flow cytometry had shown CD8+CD57+ cell expansion. Sequenced sample: sorted CD4+, CD8+, or CD8+CD57+ T cells (not recorded which) from PBMCs. The receptor set was obtained from a human donor with aplastic anemia.

The sample holds a few counts of this clonotype. This chain joins TRBV10-3 and TRBJ1-2, with D hard to call. V lost 4 bases, J lost 2 bases, and 11 bases lay in between. Germline CDR1 reads ENHRY; CDR2 reads SYGVKD. This CDR3 region has 14 residues. The CDR3 DNA is TGTGCCATCAGTGGCGGTAGCGGGAACTATGGCTACACCTTC. Encoded protein: CAISGGSGNYGYTF.

Concerning this clonotype itself: With a much larger clone just one base away, this may be a read error. The chain combines TRBV7-6 with TRBJ2-2; D is perhaps TRBD1 or TRBD2 (5 bases each). Germline V gene data show CDR1 as SGHVS and CDR2 as FNYEAQ. CDR3 length equals 15 residues. Trimming took off 8 bases at V and 3 bases at J, with 16 bases between the two ends. The DNA of the CDR3 is TGTGCCAGCGGCCGCGAGGGGCTTGACACCGGGGAGCTGTTTTTT. Its translation is CASGREGLDTGELFF.

The V call is TRBV2, the J call TRBJ1-1; D is perhaps TRBD1 (6 bases). The length of the CDR3 is 14 residues. V gave up 8 bases and J gave up 3 bases, with 16 bases separating them. CDR1 and CDR2 from the germline V gene are SNHLY and FYNNEI. Here the CDR3 DNA reads TGTGCCAGCCACCAAAGGGGGGCTCACACTGAAGCTTTCTTT. Its protein product is CASHQRGAHTEAFF.

The chain is built from TRBV7-2 and TRBJ1-1; D ambiguous. From germline, CDR1 is SGHTA and CDR2 FQGNSA. The CDR3 is made up of 12 amino acids. The ends were cut back, 1 base at V and 9 bases at J, with 9 bases in the middle. CDR3 residues: CASSLERAKAFF. The CDR3 DNA reads TGTGCCAGCAGCTTAGAAAGGGCCAAAGCTTTCTTT.

J is TRBJ2-3 and V is TRBV11-1; TRBD2 aligns across 10 bases. The germline V gene has CDR1 SGHAT and CDR2 FQDESV (reference sequence). V trimming: 6 bases; J trimming: 5 bases; junction bases outside the gene matches: 11. This CDR3 has 16 amino acids. The CDR3 loop is CASRPRTSGVVDTQYF. The CDR3 bases are TGTGCCAGCAGACCCCGAACTAGCGGGGTGGTAGATACGCAGTATTTT.

Details on this clonotype: The conserved final phenylalanine or tryptophan is absent from the CDR3, which likely points to a read error. It is unclear where the CDR3 begins or ends on the DNA, so no DNA is shown, and the CDR3 is as TCRdb lists it. The chain uses TRBV7-9 and TRBJ2-3. Ends included, the CDR3 has 8 residues. Per the germline V gene, CDR1 is SEHNR and CDR2 is FQNEAQ (reference sequence). CDR3 residues: CASSAGFY.

This clonotype occurred once. The rearrangement links TRBV15 to TRBJ2-1; D unclear. V gave up 3 bases and J gave up 7 bases, with 10 bases separating them. The CDR3 spans 13 residues. CDR1 LNHNV and CDR2 YYDKDF come from the germline V gene (reference sequence). The DNA of the CDR3 is TGTGCCACCAGCAGTACCCGGGTGAATGAGCAGTTCTTC. Its protein product is CATSSTRVNEQFF.

CDR3 DNA: TGCAGTGCTAGAGATCAGGCCGTTCAAGATACGCAGTATTTT. As protein: CSARDQAVQDTQYF. The chain carries TRBV20-1 and TRBJ2-3; D not resolved. The CDR3 is 14 residues long. Germline V gene data show CDR1 as DFQATT and CDR2 as SNEGSKA (reference sequence). Trimming shortened V by 0 bases and J by 5 bases, and 12 bases separated the two germline ends.

The chain combines TRBV19 with TRBJ2-7; unclear D gene. V was clipped by 6 bases and J by 3 bases, with 6 bases between them. The CDR3 has 11 residues. CDR1 and CDR2 (germline): LNHDA, SQIVND (reference sequence). The CDR3 here is CASSNYYEQYF. In DNA form, the CDR3 reads TGTGCCAGTAGCAACTACTACGAGCAGTACTTC.

The rearrangement uses TRBV30 and TRBJ2-1; 10 bases are shared with TRBD2. Germline trimming cut 5 bases from V and 1 base from J; bases unmatched to any gene: 2. The CDR3 is 14 amino acids. In germline, CDR1 is GTSNPN, CDR2 SVGIG (reference sequence). The CDR3 here is CAWSSGSSYNEQFF. DNA for the CDR3: TGTGCCTGGTCTAGCGGGAGTTCCTACAATGAGCAGTTCTTC.

The chain links TRBV24-1 to TRBJ2-7; 10 positions match TRBD1. Germline values: CDR1 KGHDR, CDR2 SFDVKD. The CDR3 length is 12 residues. V was pared by 5 bases and J by 7 bases, with 1 base of the junction left unmatched. As DNA, the CDR3 is TGTGCCACCAGTGGGACAGGGGGGGAGCAGTACTTC. Encoded protein: CATSGTGGEQYF.

J is TRBJ2-1 and V is TRBV2; unclear D gene. This CDR3 is 12 amino acids long. Germline CDR1 and CDR2: SNHLY and FYNNEI. Trimming removed 3 bases from V and 5 bases from J, with 5 bases in between. The CDR3 loop is CASSEVDNEQFF. The CDR3 DNA reads as TGTGCCAGCAGTGAGGTTGACAATGAGCAGTTCTTC.

This clonotype has more than one count but fewer than ten. The V call is TRBV15, the J call TRBJ1-6; the match to TRBD1 covers 8 bases. Per germline, CDR1 LNHNV and CDR2 YYDKDF (reference sequence). This CDR3 is built from 15 residues. The ends lost 1 base at V and 10 bases at J; junction bases unmatched: 6. The CDR3 reads CATSRARTGSSPLHF. The CDR3, as DNA: TGTGCCACCAGCAGAGCGCGGACAGGGTCCTCACCCCTCCACTTT. The whole variable domain, remainder taken from reference TRBV15 and TRBJ1-6, is DAMVIQNPRYQVTQFGKPVTLSCSQTLNHNVMYWYQQKSSQAPKLLFHYYDKDFNNEADTPDNFQSRRPNTSFCFLDIRSPGLGDTAMYLCATSRARTGSSPLHFGNGTRLTVT.

The rearrangement joins TRBV10-3 to TRBJ1-6; 11 bases align to TRBD1. CDR3 size: 20 residues. After removal of 2 bases from V and 2 bases from J, the junction contained 11 bases not matched to a gene. Germline CDR1 is ENHRY and CDR2 is SYGVKD. In DNA form, the CDR3 reads TGTGCCATCAGTGAGCGGCGGACAGGGGGCATAAGCGCCTATAATTCACCCCTCCACTTT. Protein: CAISERRTGGISAYNSPLHF.

The table lists this clonotype with a count of one. The chain employs TRBV24-1 and TRBJ2-1, with TRBD1 matching 9 bases. This CDR3 is built from 18 residues. The germline gives CDR1 KGHDR, CDR2 SFDVKD. With V trimmed by 3 bases and J by 11 bases, 19 bases remained unmatched. The CDR3: CATSDPTSPGQGRGKQFF. DNA of the CDR3: TGTGCCACCAGTGATCCTACCTCTCCGGGACAGGGTAGAGGGAAGCAGTTCTTC.

A word on this clonotype: The DNA is omitted, as the CDR3 cannot be located on it reliably, and the CDR3 follows TCRdb's listing. J is TRBJ2-5 and V is TRBV2; the listed D gene, TRBD2, was not tested against the DNA. Ends included, the CDR3 has 15 residues. In germline, CDR1 is SNHLY, CDR2 FYNNEI. Here the CDR3 reads CACSARSEGSETQYF.

The V gene is TRBV20-1, the J gene TRBJ2-5; no clear D. The CDR3 sequence is 13 residues long. Between the trimmed V and J ends, which lost 5 bases and 5 bases, there was a span of 15 bases. Germline CDR1 and CDR2: DFQATT and SNEGSKA (reference sequence). The CDR3 loop is CSAELVDVETQYF. In nucleotides, the CDR3 is TGCAGTGCTGAGTTGGTGGATGTGGAGACCCAGTACTTC.

This clonotype occurred many times. V usage is TRBV6-4 and J usage is TRBJ1-2, with D tentatively TRBD1 (5 bases). The CDR3 is 12 amino acids. Trimming left V 8 bases short and J 6 bases short, with 13 bases between. Looked up from germline, CDR1 is MRHNA and CDR2 is SNTAGT. Here the CDR3 reads CASSPGGDGYTF. CDR3 nucleotide sequence: TGTGCCAGCTCCCCCGGGGGAGATGGCTACACCTTC.